This T cell receptor (beta chain) appears in the sequencing data of a study of blood T cell repertoires in COVID-19. CDR1 and CDR2 from the germline V gene are SGDLS and YYNGEE. CDR3 length: 15 residues. V lost 0 bases and J 7 bases, leaving 11 bases between the germline ends. The assay was immunoSEQ multiplex PCR, and TCRdb's table has in-frame clones only and misses some. The sample yields 60,000 to 65,000 clones, roughly 80% seen once. The clonotype originates from a man between 50 and 59 years old with COVID-19, enrolled during active disease. The chain has TRBV9 and TRBJ1-6; tentatively, D is TRBD1 (5 bases). The sample taken for sequencing was peripheral blood. Here the CDR3 reads CASSVGRGRNSPLHF. In DNA, the CDR3 is TGTGCCAGCAGCGTAGGGAGGGGACGCAATTCACCCCTCCACTTT. Supplemented by reference TRBV9 and TRBJ1-6, the full variable domain reads DSGVTQTPKHLITATGQRVTLRCSPRSGDLSVYWYQQSLDQGLQFLIQYYNGEERAKGNILERFSAQQFPDLHSELNLSSLELGDSALYFCASSVGRGRNSPLHFGNGTRLTVT.